The 32 T cell receptor beta chains listed next were all sequenced from one sample in a study of blood T cell repertoires in COVID-19. Profiled with immunoSEQ multiplex PCR; TCRdb holds only in-frame clones, not every one. In the table there are 55,000 to 90,000 clones, more than 65% of which are singletons. The sample consisted of peripheral blood. Receptor source: a woman in her 70s with acute or convalescent COVID-19.

The rearrangement joins TRBV5-4 to TRBJ2-7, with 9 bases matching TRBD1. The germline V gene has CDR1 SGHNT and CDR2 YYREEE (reference sequence). The CDR3 contains 15 residues. The V gene end was trimmed by 4 bases and the J gene end by 0 bases; junction bases not matched to a gene: 5. The CDR3 DNA reads as TGTGCCAGCAGCCGAGGGGGACAGGGCTCCTACGAGCAGTACTTC. It specifies CASSRGGQGSYEQYF.

This chain connects TRBV5-4 to TRBJ2-7; 7 bases agree with TRBD1. Losses at the gene ends were 5 bases for V and 5 bases for J; bases not matched to a gene: 13. There are 15 residues in the CDR3. Germline V gene lookup returns CDR1 SGHNT and CDR2 YYREEE (reference sequence). CDR3 residues: CASRYQTGNVNEQYF. CDR3 nucleotide sequence: TGTGCCAGCAGGTACCAGACAGGGAACGTCAACGAGCAGTACTTC.

The chain has TRBV7-2 and TRBJ1-5; D unresolved. The CDR3 consists of 15 residues. V lost 2 bases to trimming and J lost 6 bases, with 14 bases between them. CDR1 and CDR2 (germline): SGHTA, FQGNSA. CDR3 DNA sequence: TGTGCCAGCAGCTTATCACCCCCCCCAGTTCAGCCCCAGCATTTT. This encodes CASSLSPPPVQPQHF.

This clone was found once. J is TRBJ2-1 and V is TRBV20-1; D is unresolved. V lost 5 bases and J 2 bases, leaving 4 bases between the germline ends. The CDR3 spans 11 residues. In germline, CDR1 is DFQATT, CDR2 SNEGSKA (reference sequence). The CDR3 loop reads CSAGPYNEQFF. CDR3 nucleotide sequence: TGCAGTGCTGGCCCCTACAATGAGCAGTTCTTC.

The chain carries TRBV3-1 (or the pseudogene TRBV3-2) and TRBJ1-2; D unresolved. The CDR3 is made up of 14 amino acids. V was shortened by 5 bases and J by 4 bases, with 14 bases between the two germline ends. Germline V CDR1 and CDR2: LGHDT, YNNKEL (reference sequence). CDR3 amino acids: CASSSGPRGYGYTF. The CDR3 nucleotides read TGTGCCAGCAGCTCTGGGCCTCGGGGCTATGGCTACACCTTC.

The chain employs TRBV18 and TRBJ1-2; D may be TRBD1 (5 bases). Per germline, CDR1 KGHSH and CDR2 LQKENI. Trimming removed 3 bases at V and 6 bases at J, with 8 bases between. This CDR3 region has 12 residues. CDR3 DNA: TGTGCCAGCTCACCGGGGGAGGATGGCTACACCTTC. This encodes CASSPGEDGYTF.

This clone ranks as medium-sized. The chain is built from TRBV6-5 and TRBJ2-7, with 9 bases identical to TRBD1. The V gene end was trimmed by 5 bases and the J gene end by 4 bases; junction bases not matched to a gene: 6. The germline gives CDR1 MNHEY, CDR2 SVGAGI. This CDR3 spans 14 amino acids. This CDR3 reads CASSPGQGKYEQYF. The CDR3 nucleotides are TGTGCCAGCAGTCCGGGACAGGGTAAATACGAGCAGTACTTC.

The rearrangement links TRBV6-5 to TRBJ2-2; possibly TRBD2 for D (7 bases). The CDR3 covers 13 residues. Germline loops: CDR1 MNHEY, CDR2 SVGAGI. The V and J ends lost 11 bases and 5 bases respectively, with 15 bases between them. In DNA form, the CDR3 reads TGTGCCCAAGGGGGTAGCGGGACCGGGGAGCTGTTTTTT. It is translated as CAQGGSGTGELFF.

The V and J genes are TRBV27 and TRBJ2-6, with D maybe TRBD2 (5 bases). The CDR3 is 14 residues long. V lost 5 bases to trimming and J lost 6 bases, with 11 bases between them. The germline V gene encodes CDR1 MNHEY and CDR2 SMNVEV (reference sequence). CDR3 amino acids: CASSPDYVANVLTF. DNA of the CDR3: TGTGCCAGCAGTCCCGACTATGTGGCCAACGTCCTGACTTTC.

The rearrangement joins TRBV19 to TRBJ1-2; D ambiguous. With 3 bases removed from V and 5 bases from J, the gap between germline ends came to 19 bases. Looked up from germline, CDR1 is LNHDA and CDR2 is SQIVND (reference sequence). This CDR3 has 16 residues. The CDR3 DNA sequence: TGTGCCAGTAGTATGGGAGGCGGATCGGAAGTTTATGGCTACACCTTC. Translation: CASSMGGGSEVYGYTF.

The V and J genes are TRBV27 and TRBJ2-2; the D gene is possibly TRBD2 (5 bases). The ends were cut back, 6 bases at V and 2 bases at J, with 28 bases in the middle. Per germline, CDR1 MNHEY and CDR2 SMNVEV (reference sequence). There are 20 residues in the CDR3. Here the CDR3 reads CASRPPMRGSGLGNTGELFF. In DNA, the CDR3 is TGTGCCAGCAGGCCCCCGATGCGAGGGTCGGGTCTCGGTAACACCGGGGAGCTGTTTTTT.

This clone was observed a few times. The rearrangement uses TRBV7-2 and TRBJ2-3; TRBD2 matches 14 bases. Losses at the gene ends were 5 bases for V and 9 bases for J; bases not matched to a gene: 10. The germline gives CDR1 SGHTA, CDR2 FQGNSA. The CDR3 runs to 16 residues. As DNA, the CDR3 is TGTGCCAGCAGCCCTTCGACTAGCGGGGGGGAAGACACGCAGTATTTT. This gives the protein CASSPSTSGGEDTQYF.

This chain connects TRBV5-1 to TRBJ1-1; D is possibly TRBD1 (6 bases). Germline V gives CDR1 SGHRS, CDR2 YFSETQ. V dropped 4 bases and J dropped 1 base, with 17 bases sitting between them. CDR3 length: 16 residues. The CDR3 DNA sequence: TGCGCCAGCAGCCTTACCCTGCAGGGGAAGAACACTGAAGCTTTCTTT. Amino acid sequence: CASSLTLQGKNTEAFF.

The gene calls are TRBV28 and TRBJ2-2; perhaps TRBD1 as D (6 bases). Trimming removed 3 bases at V and 2 bases at J, with 10 bases between. Germline V lookup: CDR1 MDHEN, CDR2 SYDVKM. The CDR3 loop spans 15 amino acids. CDR3 nucleotides: TGTGCCAGCAGTTTTACAGGGACAAACACCGGGGAGCTGTTTTTT. Encoded protein: CASSFTGTNTGELFF.

This clone showed up just once. V gene TRBV4-1 combines with J gene TRBJ2-2; TRBD2 matches 13 bases. The CDR3 is 18 amino acids. From germline, CDR1 is MGHRA and CDR2 YSYEKL. V shed 0 bases, J shed 6 bases, and the junction held 7 bases outside the gene matches. CDR3 in DNA: TGCGCCAGCAGCCAAGATGTAACTAGCGGGGGGGGCGCCGGGGAGCTGTTTTTT. Its protein product is CASSQDVTSGGGAGELFF.

The gene calls are TRBV11-2 and TRBJ2-3, with unresolved D. The CDR3 sequence is 12 residues long. Germline V gives CDR1 SGHAT, CDR2 FQNNGV. V shed 3 bases and J shed 4 bases, with 5 bases lying between them. CDR3 coding DNA: TGTGCCAGCAGCTTCGCGTCAGATACGCAGTATTTT. As protein: CASSFASDTQYF.

This chain links TRBV6-5 with TRBJ2-5; D remains ambiguous. The CDR3 consists of 11 residues. From germline, CDR1 is MNHEY and CDR2 SVGAGI. Trimming cost V 6 bases and J 1 base, with 3 bases left between them. CDR3 region: CASSGQETQYF. CDR3 sequence (DNA): TGTGCCAGCAGCGGCCAAGAGACCCAGTACTTC.

This clone appeared a few times. This chain joins TRBV30 and TRBJ1-6; D possibly corresponds to TRBD1 (5 bases). Germline values: CDR1 GTSNPN, CDR2 SVGIG (reference sequence). The CDR3 is 17 residues long. Trimming took off 4 bases at V and 2 bases at J, with 18 bases between the two ends. Written as DNA, the CDR3 is TGTGCCTGGAAAAGGGGCCGCCCGGGGGCCTATAATTCACCCCTCCACTTT. Amino acids: CAWKRGRPGAYNSPLHF.

This clone has a handful of counts. The V call is TRBV29-1, the J call TRBJ2-5; 8 bases align to TRBD1. The V gene end was trimmed by 4 bases and the J gene end by 12 bases; junction bases not matched to a gene: 10. The CDR3 extends over 12 amino acids. CDR1 is SQVTM and CDR2 is ANQGSEA in the germline V gene. The CDR3 nucleotides read TGCAGCGTTGTCGGACAGGGAGTCTCCAAGTACTTC. Its translation is CSVVGQGVSKYF.

This clone was detected a few times. This chain connects TRBV12-5 to TRBJ2-7; no clear D. CDR1 and CDR2 (germline): LGHNT, FRNRAP. CDR3 length: 13 residues. The ends were cut back, 1 base at V and 2 bases at J, with 6 bases in the middle. The CDR3 coding sequence is TGTGCTAGTGGTTTGGGACGGGCCTACGAGCAGTACTTC. Encoded protein: CASGLGRAYEQYF.

The gene calls are TRBV20-1 and TRBJ2-1; TRBD2 matches 13 bases. The length of the CDR3 is 16 residues. J was trimmed by 5 bases and V by 3 bases; bases with no gene match: 7. Germline CDR1 DFQATT, CDR2 SNEGSKA (reference sequence). CDR3 bases: TGCAGTGCTAGTTGGACTAGCGGGAGTTTCCACAATGAGCAGTTCTTC. It encodes CSASWTSGSFHNEQFF.

The CDR3, as DNA: TGTGCCAGCAGTTTCGAGCGGACGAACACTGAAGCTTTCTTT. Translating it yields CASSFERTNTEAFF. J is TRBJ1-1 and V is TRBV27; D uncertain. V was trimmed by 3 bases and J by 1 base, leaving 9 bases between them. CDR3 length equals 14 residues. Germline V gene lookup returns CDR1 MNHEY and CDR2 SMNVEV (reference sequence).

V is TRBV12-5 and J is TRBJ2-3; 11 bases fit TRBD2. The CDR3 has 16 residues. V lost 0 bases to trimming and J lost 4 bases; unmatched junction nucleotides: 3. Germline loops: CDR1 LGHNT, CDR2 FRNRAP. The CDR3 sequence is CASGLVLAGGPDTQYF. CDR3 coding DNA: TGTGCTAGTGGTTTGGTCCTAGCGGGGGGCCCAGATACGCAGTATTTT.

This clone is a singleton in its sample. V usage is TRBV10-1 and J usage is TRBJ2-5, with D maybe TRBD1 (6 bases). The length of the CDR3 is 12 residues. The V gene lost 9 bases and the J gene lost 7 bases, with 15 bases spanning the gap. Looked up from germline, CDR1 is WNHNN and CDR2 is SYGVQD (reference sequence). In nucleotides, the CDR3 is TGCGCCAGTTCGGACAGCCGAGGGACCCAGTACTTC. Translated, it gives CASSDSRGTQYF.

This clone was detected only once. This chain joins TRBV10-3 and TRBJ1-2; D call uncertain. Germline V gives CDR1 ENHRY, CDR2 SYGVKD. V was cut by 6 bases and J by 3 bases, with 8 bases left in between. The CDR3 contains 12 residues. The CDR3 DNA reads as TGTGCCATCAGGGGCGGGGACTATGGCTACACCTTC. Translation gives CAIRGGDYGYTF.

The chain is built from TRBV14 and TRBJ2-3, with 10 bases identical to TRBD2. The CDR3 consists of 15 residues. Germline V lookup: CDR1 SGHDN, CDR2 FVKESK. Losses at the gene ends were 2 bases for V and 2 bases for J; bases not matched to a gene: 1. The CDR3 reads CASSQTSGDTDTQYF. As DNA, the CDR3 is TGTGCCAGCAGCCAAACTAGCGGGGACACAGATACGCAGTATTTT.

The chain is built from TRBV5-1 and TRBJ1-6, with D perhaps TRBD1 (6 bases). Looked up from germline, CDR1 is SGHRS and CDR2 is YFSETQ. Trimming removed 5 bases from V and 8 bases from J, with 17 bases in between. CDR3 length: 15 residues. For the CDR3, the DNA is TGCGCCAGCAGTGAAAGGACAGCCCCCGATTCACCCCTCCACTTT. Encoded protein: CASSERTAPDSPLHF.

The chain is built from TRBV15 and TRBJ1-2, with TRBD1 matching 9 bases. The CDR3 totals 16 residues. The V gene end was trimmed by 1 base and the J gene end by 8 bases; junction bases not matched to a gene: 11. CDR1 is LNHNV and CDR2 is YYDKDF in the germline V gene (reference sequence). The CDR3 coding sequence is TGTGCCACCAGCAGAGCTTATGGACAGGGGTGGGGAGGCTACACCTTC. Residues: CATSRAYGQGWGGYTF.

Note on this clone: An end of the junction differs from the germline gene, which may be a read error. The genes are TRBV5-1 and TRBJ2-7, with 8 bases lining up with TRBD2. Germline CDR1 SGHRS, CDR2 YFSETQ. The CDR3 is 15 amino acids. CDR3 coding DNA: TGCGCCAGCAGCTTGTCCCCCCGGGAGGGCAACGACCAGTACTTC. Translated, it gives CASSLSPREGNDQYF.

There are a few counts of this clone. The chain has TRBV3-1 (or the pseudogene TRBV3-2) and TRBJ1-2; 8 bases map to TRBD1. From germline, CDR1 is LGHDT and CDR2 YNNKEL (reference sequence). With 2 bases clipped from V and 4 bases from J, the junction kept 3 bases outside the gene matches. CDR3 length equals 14 residues. The CDR3 reads CASSQQGAVYGYTF. CDR3 in DNA: TGTGCCAGCAGCCAACAGGGGGCCGTCTATGGCTACACCTTC.

This rearrangement joins TRBV6-5 to TRBJ2-7; 7 nucleotides align to TRBD2. This CDR3 is 15 amino acids long. Germline trimming cut 2 bases from V and 7 bases from J; bases unmatched to any gene: 11. CDR1 and CDR2 (germline): MNHEY, SVGAGI. CDR3 sequence (DNA): TGTGCCAGCAGTTACAGAGGTAGCGGGTTGTTAGAGCAGTACTTC. Translated: CASSYRGSGLLEQYF.

This chain links TRBV6-5 with TRBJ1-5, with 10 bases matching TRBD1. Germline lookup yields CDR1 MNHEY and CDR2 SVGAGI. Trimming cost V 8 bases and J 10 bases; bases outside gene matches: 5. The CDR3 sequence is 12 residues long. CDR3 protein: CASGTGEGPQHF. The CDR3 DNA follows: TGTGCCAGCGGGACAGGGGAAGGTCCCCAGCATTTT.